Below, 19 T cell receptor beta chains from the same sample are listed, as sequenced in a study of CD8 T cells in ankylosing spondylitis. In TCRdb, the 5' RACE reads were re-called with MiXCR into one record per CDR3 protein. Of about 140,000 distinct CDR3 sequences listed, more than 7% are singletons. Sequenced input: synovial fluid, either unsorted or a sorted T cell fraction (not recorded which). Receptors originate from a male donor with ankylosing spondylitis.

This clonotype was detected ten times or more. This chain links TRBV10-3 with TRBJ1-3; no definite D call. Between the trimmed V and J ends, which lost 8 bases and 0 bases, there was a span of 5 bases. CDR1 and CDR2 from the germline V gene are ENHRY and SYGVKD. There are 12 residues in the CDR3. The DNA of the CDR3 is TGTGCCATCGGAGGCTCTGGAAACACCATATATTTT. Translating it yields CAIGGSGNTIYF.

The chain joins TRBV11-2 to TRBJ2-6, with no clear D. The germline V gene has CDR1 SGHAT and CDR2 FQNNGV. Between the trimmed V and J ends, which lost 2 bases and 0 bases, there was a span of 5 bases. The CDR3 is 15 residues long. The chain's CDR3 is CASSLYTSGANVLTF. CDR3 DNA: TGTGCCAGCAGCTTATATACCTCTGGGGCCAACGTCCTGACTTTC.

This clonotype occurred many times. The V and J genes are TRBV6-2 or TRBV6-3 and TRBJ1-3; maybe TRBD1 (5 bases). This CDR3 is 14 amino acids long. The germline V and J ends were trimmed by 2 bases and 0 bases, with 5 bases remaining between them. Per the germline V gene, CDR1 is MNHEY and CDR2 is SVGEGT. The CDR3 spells CASSYRGSGNTIYF. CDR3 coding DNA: TGTGCCAGCAGTTACAGGGGCTCTGGAAACACCATATATTTT.

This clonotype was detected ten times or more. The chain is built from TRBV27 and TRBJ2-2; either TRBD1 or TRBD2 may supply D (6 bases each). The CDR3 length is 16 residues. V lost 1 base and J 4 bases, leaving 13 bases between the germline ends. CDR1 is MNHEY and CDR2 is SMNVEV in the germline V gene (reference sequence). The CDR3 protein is CASSLWAGGGTGELFF. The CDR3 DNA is TGTGCCAGCAGTTTATGGGCAGGAGGGGGCACCGGGGAGCTGTTTTTT.

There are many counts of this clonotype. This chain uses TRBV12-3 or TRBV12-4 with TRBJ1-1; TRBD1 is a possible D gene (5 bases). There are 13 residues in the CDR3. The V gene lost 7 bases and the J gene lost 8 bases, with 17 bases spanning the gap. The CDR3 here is CASNRDGLTEAFF. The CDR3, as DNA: TGTGCCAGCAACCGGGACGGCCTCACGGAAGCTTTCTTT.

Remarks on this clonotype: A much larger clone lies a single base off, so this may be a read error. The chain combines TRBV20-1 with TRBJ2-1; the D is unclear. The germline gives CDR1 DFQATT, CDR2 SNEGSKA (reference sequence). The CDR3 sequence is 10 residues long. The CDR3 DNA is TGCAGTGCGGGAAGGGATGAGCAGCTCTTC. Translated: CSAGRDEQLF.

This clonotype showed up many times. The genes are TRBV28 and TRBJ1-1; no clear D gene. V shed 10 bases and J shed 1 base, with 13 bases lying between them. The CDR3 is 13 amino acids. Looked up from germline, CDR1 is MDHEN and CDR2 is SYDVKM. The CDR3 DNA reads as TGTGCCACGACTACCCAGACGAACACTGAAGCTTTCTTT. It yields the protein CATTTQTNTEAFF.

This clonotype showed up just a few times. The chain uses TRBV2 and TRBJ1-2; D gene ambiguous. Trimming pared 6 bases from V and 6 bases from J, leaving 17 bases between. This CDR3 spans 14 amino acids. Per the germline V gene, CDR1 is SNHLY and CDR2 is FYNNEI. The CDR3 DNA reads TGTGCCAGCAGCCGCACAATCCTCGAGGATGGCTACACCTTC. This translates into CASSRTILEDGYTF. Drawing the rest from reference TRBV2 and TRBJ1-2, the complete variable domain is EPEVTQTPSHQVTQMGQEVILRCVPISNHLYFYWYRQILGQKVEFLVSFYNNEISEKSEIFDDQFSVERPDGSNFTLKIRSTKLEDSAMYFCASSRTILEDGYTFGSGTRLTVV.

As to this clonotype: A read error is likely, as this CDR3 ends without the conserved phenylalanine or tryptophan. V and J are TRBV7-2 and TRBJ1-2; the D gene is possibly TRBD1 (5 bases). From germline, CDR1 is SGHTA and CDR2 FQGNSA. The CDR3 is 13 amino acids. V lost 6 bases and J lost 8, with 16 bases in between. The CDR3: CASSWGLGDGYTL. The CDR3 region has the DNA TGTGCCAGCAGTTGGGGCCTCGGGGACGGCTACACCCTC.

The CDR3 loop reads CSAGHLDGRVTGELFF. The CDR3 DNA sequence: TGCAGTGCTGGCCACTTAGACGGGCGCGTCACCGGGGAGCTGTTTTTT. This chain joins TRBV20-1 and TRBJ2-2; the D is unclear. This CDR3 spans 16 amino acids. Germline CDR1 DFQATT, CDR2 SNEGSKA (reference sequence). V was clipped by 5 bases and J by 4 bases, with 20 bases between them.

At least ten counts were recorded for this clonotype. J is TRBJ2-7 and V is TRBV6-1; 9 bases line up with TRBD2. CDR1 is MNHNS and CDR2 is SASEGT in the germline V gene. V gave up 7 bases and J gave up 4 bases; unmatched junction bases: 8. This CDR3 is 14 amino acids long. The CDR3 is CASNKRGALYEQYF. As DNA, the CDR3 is TGTGCCAGCAATAAGCGGGGGGCTTTATACGAGCAGTACTTC.

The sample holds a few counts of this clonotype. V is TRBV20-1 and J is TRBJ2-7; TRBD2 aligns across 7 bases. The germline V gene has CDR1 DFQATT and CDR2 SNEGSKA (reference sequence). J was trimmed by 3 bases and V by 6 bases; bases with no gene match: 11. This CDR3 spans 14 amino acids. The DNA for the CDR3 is TGCAGTGCAACGCGGGGGACGAGCCTCTACGAGCAGTACTTC. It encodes CSATRGTSLYEQYF.

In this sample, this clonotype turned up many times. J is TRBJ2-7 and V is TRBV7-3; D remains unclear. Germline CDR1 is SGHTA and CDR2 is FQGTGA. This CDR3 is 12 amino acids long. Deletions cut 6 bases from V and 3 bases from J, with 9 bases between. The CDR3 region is CASSPGYYEQYF. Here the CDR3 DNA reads TGTGCCAGCAGTCCAGGATACTACGAGCAGTACTTC.

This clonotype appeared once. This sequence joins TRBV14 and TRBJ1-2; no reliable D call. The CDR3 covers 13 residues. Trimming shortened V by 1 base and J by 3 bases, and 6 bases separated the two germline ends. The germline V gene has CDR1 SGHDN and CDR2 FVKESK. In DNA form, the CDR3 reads TGTGCCAGCAGCCAAGTGATCGACTATGGCTACACCTTC. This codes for CASSQVIDYGYTF.

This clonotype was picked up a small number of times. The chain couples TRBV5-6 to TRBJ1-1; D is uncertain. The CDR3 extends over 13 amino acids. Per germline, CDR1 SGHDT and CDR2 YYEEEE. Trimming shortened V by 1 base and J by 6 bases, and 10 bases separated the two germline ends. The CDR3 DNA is TGTGCCAGCAGCTTGTTCGGGGTCCCTGAAGCTTTCTTT. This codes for CASSLFGVPEAFF. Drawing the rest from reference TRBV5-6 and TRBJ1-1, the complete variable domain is DAGVTQSPTHLIKTRGQQVTLRCSPKSGHDTVSWYQQALGQGPQFIFQYYEEEERQRGNFPDRFSGHQFPNYSSELNVNALLLGDSALYLCASSLFGVPEAFFGQGTRLTVV.

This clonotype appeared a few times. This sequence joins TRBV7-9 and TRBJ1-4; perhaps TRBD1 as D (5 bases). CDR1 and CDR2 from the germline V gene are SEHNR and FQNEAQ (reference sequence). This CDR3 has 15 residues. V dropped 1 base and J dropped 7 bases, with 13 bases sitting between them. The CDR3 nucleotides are TGTGCCAGCAGCTTAGGAGACGGGGCGGGTGAAAAACTGTTTTTT. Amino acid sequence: CASSLGDGAGEKLFF.

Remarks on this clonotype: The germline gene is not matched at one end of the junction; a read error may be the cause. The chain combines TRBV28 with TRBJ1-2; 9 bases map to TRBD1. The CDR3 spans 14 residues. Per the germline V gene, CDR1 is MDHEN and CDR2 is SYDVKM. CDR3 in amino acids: CASTMDRGSYGCTF. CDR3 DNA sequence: TGTGCCAGCACTATGGACAGGGGAAGCTATGGCTGCACCTTC.

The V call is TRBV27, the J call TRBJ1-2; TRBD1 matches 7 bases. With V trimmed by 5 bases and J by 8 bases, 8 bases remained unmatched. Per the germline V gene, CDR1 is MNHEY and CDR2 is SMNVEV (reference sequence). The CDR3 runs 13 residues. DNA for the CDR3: TGTGCCAGCAGTCTGCAGACAGGGTACGGCTACACCTTC. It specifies CASSLQTGYGYTF.

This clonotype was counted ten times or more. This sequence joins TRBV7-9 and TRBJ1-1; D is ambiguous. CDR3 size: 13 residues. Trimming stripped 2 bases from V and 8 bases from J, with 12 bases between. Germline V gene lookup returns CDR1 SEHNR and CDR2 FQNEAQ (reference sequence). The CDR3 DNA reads TGTGCCAGCAGCTTAACCCCCCCAAAGGAAGCTTTCTTT. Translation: CASSLTPPKEAFF. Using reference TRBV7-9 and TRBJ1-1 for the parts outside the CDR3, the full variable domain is DTGVSQNPRHKITKRGQNVTFRCDPISEHNRLYWYRQTLGQGPEFLTYFQNEAQLEKSRLLSDRFSAERPKGSFSTLEIQRTEQGDSAMYLCASSLTPPKEAFFGQGTRLTVV.